A single sample gave rise to the 24 T cell receptor beta chains below, sequenced in a study of shared clonotypes between healthy human individuals. Generated by immunoSEQ multiplex PCR, the TCRdb table keeps only in-frame clones and is missing some. The data show about 600,000 clones, 95% seen once. As defined, naive CD8 cells were CD45RO-negative and positively selected for CCR7, with terminally differentiated effector memory CD45RA+ cells excluded. The sample consisted of naive CD8+ T cells sorted from blood. The receptors come from a woman aged 25 to 39 in good health.

The chain combines TRBV27 with TRBJ2-3, with 8 positions matching TRBD1. Looked up from germline, CDR1 is MNHEY and CDR2 is SMNVEV (reference sequence). Trimming cost V 6 bases and J 6 bases; bases outside gene matches: 11. CDR3 length equals 15 residues. Here the CDR3 reads CASSSGQAAGDTQYF. CDR3 DNA sequence: TGTGCCAGCAGCTCGGGACAGGCGGCAGGTGATACGCAGTATTTT.

This CDR3 is CASSQSPIEQFF. The CDR3 nucleotides are TGTGCCAGCAGCCAATCCCCGATTGAGCAGTTCTTC. The rearrangement links TRBV27 to TRBJ2-1, with D uncertain. The germline gives CDR1 MNHEY, CDR2 SMNVEV (reference sequence). The germline V and J ends were trimmed by 6 bases and 9 bases, with 12 bases remaining between them. The CDR3 sequence is 12 residues long.

The chain has TRBV19 and TRBJ2-7; possible D gene TRBD1, 6 bases. The CDR3 extends over 14 amino acids. Trimming cost V 3 bases and J 4 bases, with 13 bases left between them. In germline, CDR1 is LNHDA, CDR2 SQIVND (reference sequence). CDR3 nucleotides: TGTGCCAGTAGTATCATGCCAGGGGCTTACGAGCAGTACTTC. As protein: CASSIMPGAYEQYF.

The chain links TRBV19 to TRBJ2-5; D gene unclear. Matching the DNA end better, TRBJ2-7 makes the J call doubtful. The CDR3 runs 14 residues. Germline-derived CDR1 and CDR2 are LNHDA and SQIVND (reference sequence). The CDR3 protein is CASSITPAGYEQYF. The CDR3 DNA follows: TGTGCCAGTAGTATAACACCGGCCGGCTACGAGCAGTACTTC.

The chain links TRBV15 to TRBJ2-3, with D unresolved. This CDR3 comprises 13 residues. V dropped 2 bases and J dropped 6 bases, with 9 bases sitting between them. Germline V gene sequence: CDR1 LNHNV, CDR2 YYDKDF (reference sequence). The CDR3 region has the DNA TGTGCCACCAGCAGACCGATTCCGGATACGCAGTATTTT. Protein sequence: CATSRPIPDTQYF.

The chain links TRBV2 to TRBJ2-1, with D perhaps matching TRBD1 (6 bases). This CDR3 spans 16 amino acids. V lost 6 bases to trimming and J lost 0 bases, with 15 bases between them. From germline, CDR1 is SNHLY and CDR2 FYNNEI. The CDR3 sequence is CASRGVDSSSYNEQFF. In DNA, the CDR3 is TGTGCCAGCAGGGGAGTGGACAGTAGCTCCTACAATGAGCAGTTCTTC. Variable domain in full (rest from reference TRBV2 and TRBJ2-1): EPEVTQTPSHQVTQMGQEVILRCVPISNHLYFYWYRQILGQKVEFLVSFYNNEISEKSEIFDDQFSVERPDGSNFTLKIRSTKLEDSAMYFCASRGVDSSSYNEQFFGPGTRLTVL.

The gene calls are TRBV29-1 and TRBJ2-5; the D is unclear. The DNA end lines up better with TRBJ2-7; the J call may be wrong. This CDR3 has 14 residues. The V gene's germline CDR1 is SQVTM and CDR2 ANQGSEA. The CDR3 here is CSVDSDSNSYEQYF. As DNA, the CDR3 is TGCAGCGTTGATTCAGACTCAAACTCCTACGAGCAGTACTTC.

The chain combines TRBV28 with TRBJ2-7, with D uncertain. V shed 5 bases and J shed 6 bases, with 20 bases lying between them. This CDR3 contains 15 residues. From germline, CDR1 is MDHEN and CDR2 SYDVKM. CDR3 amino acids: CASSARPAYVGEQYF. CDR3 bases: TGTGCCAGCAGTGCTAGACCCGCGTATGTAGGCGAGCAGTACTTC.

This chain uses TRBV27 with TRBJ2-1; no reliable D call. CDR1 and CDR2 (germline): MNHEY, SMNVEV (reference sequence). The CDR3 runs to 14 residues. V dropped 3 bases and J dropped 1 base, with 7 bases sitting between them. The CDR3 loop is CASSFLESYNEQFF. The CDR3 DNA reads TGTGCCAGCAGTTTCCTAGAGTCCTACAATGAGCAGTTCTTC.

V usage is TRBV11-3 and J usage is TRBJ2-1; D not resolved. The germline gives CDR1 SGHNT, CDR2 YENEEA. Trimming cost V 5 bases and J 0 bases, with 8 bases left between them. The CDR3 is 14 amino acids. Written as DNA, the CDR3 is TGTGCCAGCAGCCCCCACGGCTCCTACAATGAGCAGTTCTTC. Its protein product is CASSPHGSYNEQFF.

The chain is built from TRBV9 and TRBJ2-7; 12 nucleotides align to TRBD2. The V and J ends lost 3 bases and 9 bases, in that order; junction bases with no gene match: 7. The CDR3 is 14 amino acids. Germline V gene sequence: CDR1 SGDLS, CDR2 YYNGEE. CDR3 region: CASSGGLAGPGQYF. As DNA, the CDR3 is TGTGCCAGCAGCGGCGGACTAGCGGGACCCGGGCAGTACTTC.

This chain connects TRBV6-5 to TRBJ2-5; 11 bases are a match to TRBD2. V shed 9 bases and J 4 bases; nucleotides not matched to a gene: 7. Germline-derived CDR1 and CDR2 are MNHEY and SVGAGI. The CDR3 has 14 residues. CDR3 region: CASRRLAGGETQYF. CDR3 coding DNA: TGTGCCAGTAGAAGGCTAGCGGGAGGAGAGACCCAGTACTTC.

The J gene is TRBJ2-7, the V gene TRBV2; D gene uncertain. Germline V gives CDR1 SNHLY, CDR2 FYNNEI. The CDR3 contains 17 residues. V gave up 0 bases and J gave up 1 base, with 16 bases separating them. In DNA form, the CDR3 reads TGTGCCAGCAGTGAAGCTAAGGGATGGGGTGGTTCCTACGAGCAGTACTTC. Translated: CASSEAKGWGGSYEQYF.

The rearrangement joins TRBV2 to TRBJ1-3; TRBD1 agrees at 7 bases. Trimming removed 0 bases from V and 3 bases from J; junction bases left unmatched: 5. CDR3 length: 16 amino acids. Germline CDR1 and CDR2: SNHLY and FYNNEI. Here the CDR3 reads CASSEALDRHGNTIYF. The CDR3, as DNA: TGTGCCAGCAGTGAAGCGTTGGACAGGCATGGAAACACCATATATTTT.

The chain combines TRBV4-1 with TRBJ2-5, with 8 bases fitting TRBD2. Germline trimming cut 4 bases from V and 5 bases from J; bases unmatched to any gene: 12. Germline V CDR1 and CDR2: MGHRA, YSYEKL. The CDR3 contains 16 residues. CDR3 sequence reads: CASSPRYGRAGETQYF. Here the CDR3 DNA reads TGCGCCAGCAGCCCGCGTTACGGGAGGGCCGGCGAGACCCAGTACTTC.

The genes are TRBV10-2 and TRBJ1-1, with a tentative D call TRBD1 (5 bases). Germline CDR1 is WSHSY and CDR2 is SAAADI. This CDR3 comprises 12 residues. V dropped 6 bases and J dropped 6 bases, with 11 bases sitting between them. DNA for the CDR3: TGCGCCAGCAGCTCCTCGGGGGCTGAAGCTTTCTTT. Translating gives CASSSSGAEAFF.

This chain links TRBV4-1 with TRBJ2-1; no clear D. Trimming cost V 0 bases and J 4 bases, with 7 bases left between them. CDR3 length equals 14 residues. The germline CDR1 and CDR2 sequences are MGHRA and YSYEKL. The CDR3 loop is CASSQDPEYNEQFF. The CDR3 DNA reads as TGCGCCAGCAGCCAAGACCCAGAATACAATGAGCAGTTCTTC.

This chain connects TRBV6-5 to TRBJ1-1, with D uncertain. Trimming pared 4 bases from V and 1 base from J, leaving 10 bases between. The V gene's germline CDR1 is MNHEY and CDR2 SVGAGI. The length of the CDR3 is 14 residues. DNA for the CDR3: TGTGCCAGCAGTTTACGAACAGCGAACACTGAAGCTTTCTTT. Amino acids: CASSLRTANTEAFF.

The V gene is TRBV28, the J gene TRBJ2-7, with 7 bases lining up with TRBD1. The CDR3 loop spans 13 amino acids. The V gene end was trimmed by 7 bases and the J gene end by 0 bases; junction bases not matched to a gene: 3. Germline CDR1 MDHEN, CDR2 SYDVKM. CDR3 protein: CASTDRVSYEQYF. In nucleotides, the CDR3 is TGTGCCAGCACAGACAGGGTCTCCTACGAGCAGTACTTC.

This clone has only one observation. The chain recombines TRBV7-6 with TRBJ2-2; D uncertain. Trimming pared 1 base from V and 2 bases from J, leaving 17 bases between. Per germline, CDR1 SGHVS and CDR2 FNYEAQ. The CDR3 sequence is 18 residues long. As DNA, the CDR3 is TGTGCCAGCAGCTTAGAATTGGGCCAGTTACTTAACACCGGGGAGCTGTTTTTT. It specifies CASSLELGQLLNTGELFF.

The chain combines TRBV19 with TRBJ2-1; 11 bases match TRBD2. The CDR3 has 15 amino acids. Trimming at V came to 5 bases and at J to 8 bases, leaving 8 bases not matched to a gene. Germline V CDR1 and CDR2: LNHDA, SQIVND (reference sequence). CDR3 in amino acids: CASSDLAGGQDEQFF. In nucleotides, the CDR3 is TGTGCCAGTAGTGACTTAGCGGGAGGGCAAGATGAGCAGTTCTTC.

The chain uses TRBV7-9 and TRBJ2-1, with 8 bases that match TRBD2. Germline trimming cut 5 bases from V and 6 bases from J; bases unmatched to any gene: 9. The CDR3 extends over 15 amino acids. Germline CDR1 SEHNR, CDR2 FQNEAQ (reference sequence). In nucleotides, the CDR3 is TGTGCCAGCAGCGCTGGGACTAGAGCCTCCAATGAGCAGTTCTTC. Encoded protein: CASSAGTRASNEQFF. Full variable domain (rest looked up from reference TRBV7-9 and TRBJ2-1): DTGVSQNPRHKITKRGQNVTFRCDPISEHNRLYWYRQTLGQGPEFLTYFQNEAQLEKSRLLSDRFSAERPKGSFSTLEIQRTEQGDSAMYLCASSAGTRASNEQFFGPGTRLTVL.

The J gene is TRBJ1-1, the V gene TRBV11-2; D remains ambiguous. The CDR3 is 14 amino acids. Germline V lookup: CDR1 SGHAT, CDR2 FQNNGV. V gave up 4 bases and J gave up 1 base, with 10 bases separating them. CDR3 coding DNA: TGTGCCAGCAGCTACGGCCTGGGGAACACTGAAGCTTTCTTT. Translating gives CASSYGLGNTEAFF.

This clone was seen only once. The chain has TRBV19 and TRBJ2-3; 8 bases align to TRBD1. From germline, CDR1 is LNHDA and CDR2 SQIVND (reference sequence). After removal of 6 bases from V and 0 bases from J, the junction contained 5 bases not matched to a gene. This CDR3 is built from 15 residues. CDR3 sequence reads: CASSWTGSSTDTQYF. Written as DNA, the CDR3 is TGTGCCAGTAGCTGGACAGGGTCTAGCACAGATACGCAGTATTTT.